Each of the 18 T cell receptor beta chains below was sequenced from the same sample in a study of tumor-infiltrating lymphocytes in primary liver carcinoma. The template, around 540 ng total RNA, yielded TCR beta cDNA made with a constant-region primer. Three-round nested multiplex PCR performed with slightly modified ARM-PCR produced the TCR beta libraries. Each of the first two PCR rounds ran roughly 9 cycles with TRBV1-TRBV30 forward and C-beta reverse primers. A single record per CDR3 protein comes from TCRdb applying MiXCR to the multiplex PCR reads. Of about 310,000 distinct CDR3 sequences detected, approximately 54% appear once; the ten largest clones hold 15% to 20%. Researchers drew blood RNA from unsorted whole blood and extracted germline DNA as well. Sample: peripheral blood. The receptors come from a woman aged 30 to 39 with primary liver carcinoma and hepatitis B virus infection.

Notes on this clonotype: One end of the junction varies from germline; a read error may be responsible. The chain links TRBV11-3 to TRBJ1-2; D remains unclear. The germline CDR1 and CDR2 sequences are SGHNT and YENEEA. The CDR3 consists of 13 residues. The CDR3 region has the DNA TGTGCCATCAGCTTTACCAACAGTGGAGACTACACCTTC. It specifies CAISFTNSGDYTF.

Details on this clonotype: A read error is possible here, since a much larger clone lies one base away. The V and J genes are TRBV11-3 and TRBJ2-7; D is undetermined. The CDR3 is 11 amino acids. The germline CDR1 and CDR2 sequences are SGHNT and YENEEA. The CDR3 DNA reads as TGTGCCAGCAGCTTACGAGGCGAGCAGCACTTC. This gives the protein CASSLRGEQHF.

This clonotype has a count of ten or more. The V call is TRBV11-2, the J call TRBJ2-7, with a possible D match to TRBD2 (6 bases). Trimming left V 5 bases short and J 4 bases short, with 21 bases between. The length of the CDR3 is 16 residues. Germline V gives CDR1 SGHAT, CDR2 FQNNGV. CDR3 in DNA: TGTGCCAGCAGCGGGAGGATGGGGACCAGGCCTTACGAGCAGTACTTC. It yields the protein CASSGRMGTRPYEQYF. The entire variable domain, with the rest obtained from reference TRBV11-2 and TRBJ2-7, is as follows: EAGVAQSPRYKIIEKRQSVAFWCNPISGHATLYWYQQILGQGPKLLIQFQNNGVVDDSQLPKDRFSAERLKGVDSTLKIQPAKLEDSAVYLCASSGRMGTRPYEQYFGPGTRLTVT.

V and J are TRBV28 and TRBJ2-2, with a possible D match to TRBD2 (6 bases). The CDR3 covers 15 residues. Between the trimmed V and J ends, which lost 3 bases and 4 bases, there was a span of 12 bases. Germline lookup yields CDR1 MDHEN and CDR2 SYDVKM. The CDR3 here is CASSFWGVGTGELFF. The CDR3 DNA follows: TGTGCCAGCAGTTTTTGGGGGGTTGGCACCGGGGAGCTGTTTTTT.

This clonotype was detected only once. At one end, the junction sequence differs from germline, possibly due to a read error. The gene calls are TRBV6-2 or TRBV6-3 and TRBJ2-2; 9 nucleotides line up with TRBD1. The CDR3 has 14 residues. In germline, CDR1 is MNHEY, CDR2 SVGEGT. The CDR3 region has the DNA TGTGCCAACAGTTACCGGACAGGGGTAGAGGAGCTGTTTTTT. Translated: CANSYRTGVEELFF.

The V call is TRBV16, the J call TRBJ2-7, with 7 nucleotides matching TRBD2. V dropped 1 base and J dropped 2; count of bases not matched to a gene: 2. Germline lookup yields CDR1 KGHSY and CDR2 FQNENV. This CDR3 is 14 amino acids long. CDR3: CASSQWGGTYEQYF. The CDR3 coding sequence is TGTGCCAGCAGCCAATGGGGGGGGACCTACGAGCAGTACTTC.

This clonotype was detected once. The chain employs TRBV6-4 and TRBJ2-3; TRBD2 agrees at 8 bases. Trimming cost V 4 bases and J 5 bases; bases outside gene matches: 5. CDR3 size: 14 residues. Per the germline V gene, CDR1 is MRHNA and CDR2 is SNTAGT. The CDR3 spells CASSASGRRDTQYF. The CDR3 coding sequence is TGTGCCAGCAGTGCGAGCGGGAGACGAGATACGCAGTATTTT.

Regarding this clonotype: A much larger clone is a single base away; this may be a read error. The J gene is TRBJ2-3, the V gene TRBV13, with D possibly matching TRBD1 (6 bases). The CDR3 is 18 residues long. Per the germline V gene, CDR1 is PRHDT and CDR2 is FYEKMQ (reference sequence). CDR3 protein: CASSRRLRRGPHTDMQYF. CDR3 bases: TGTGCCAGCAGCCGGAGGCTTCGCAGGGGACCTCACACAGATATGCAGTATTTT.

This clonotype appeared many times. The J gene is TRBJ1-6, the V gene TRBV6-6; D uncertain. This CDR3 is 12 amino acids long. Trimming stripped 6 bases from V and 14 bases from J, with 14 bases between. The germline V gene encodes CDR1 MNHNY and CDR2 SVGAGI (reference sequence). The CDR3 DNA sequence: TGTGCCAGCAGCCCCCTCGGCGATTCCCTCCACTTT. Protein sequence: CASSPLGDSLHF.

In the case of this clonotype: A clone one base away is much larger, so this may be a read error. This sequence joins TRBV12-3 or TRBV12-4 and TRBJ2-7; a possible D gene is TRBD1 (6 bases). The CDR3 length is 15 residues. Trimming stripped 2 bases from V and 0 bases from J, with 11 bases between. CDR3 sequence (DNA): TGTGCCAGCAGTTTAAGACAGGCAGCCTCCTACGAGCAGTACTTC. Translated, it gives CASSLRQAASYEQYF.

This clonotype was counted many times. The genes are TRBV11-2 and TRBJ1-1; TRBD1 matches at 7 bases. The CDR3 is made up of 15 amino acids. The J segment lost 3 bases and the V segment lost 1 base, leaving 5 bases of the junction unmatched. CDR1 and CDR2 (germline): SGHAT, FQNNGV. CDR3 sequence: CASSLARGRDTEAFF. CDR3 coding DNA: TGTGCCAGCAGCTTAGCGAGGGGGCGGGACACTGAAGCTTTCTTT.

V gene TRBV4-3 combines with J gene TRBJ2-2; D gene ambiguous. Trimming cost V 1 base and J 9 bases, with 18 bases left between them. Per the germline V gene, CDR1 is LGHNA and CDR2 is YSLEER. The CDR3 length is 16 residues. The CDR3 sequence: CASSQGRARGRRELFF. CDR3 bases: TGCGCCAGCAGCCAAGGGAGAGCGAGAGGTCGCAGGGAGCTGTTTTTT.

CDR3 sequence (DNA): TGTGCCATCAGAGAGCAGGACCCGTACGAGCAGTACTTC. It is translated as CAIREQDPYEQYF. This chain connects TRBV10-3 to TRBJ2-7; D not certain. The CDR3 covers 13 residues. Germline CDR1 ENHRY, CDR2 SYGVKD. Trimming took off 6 bases at V and 4 bases at J, with 13 bases between the two ends.

The gene calls are TRBV6-5 and TRBJ2-1, with D perhaps given as TRBD1 or TRBD2 (5 bases each). Trimming cost V 2 bases and J 6 bases, with 8 bases left between them. Per the germline V gene, CDR1 is MNHEY and CDR2 is SVGAGI. The CDR3 contains 13 residues. The CDR3, as DNA: TGTGCCAGCAGTTACGAGGGGCTCAATGAGCAGTTCTTC. Its translation is CASSYEGLNEQFF.

With respect to this clonotype: Being one base from a much bigger clone, this may be a read error. The chain carries TRBV29-1 and TRBJ2-1, with 8 positions matching TRBD1. V dropped 8 bases and J dropped 6; count of bases not matched to a gene: 12. The germline V gene has CDR1 SQVTM and CDR2 ANQGSEA. The CDR3 has 14 amino acids. The DNA of the CDR3 is TGCAGCATCTCCGGACAGGGTTTAGCCAATGAGCAGTTCTTC. Protein sequence: CSISGQGLANEQFF.

About this clonotype itself: Compared with germline, one end of the junction differs, possibly owing to a read error. The V call is TRBV15, the J call TRBJ2-3; TRBD1 or TRBD2 may be the D gene (6 bases each). The CDR3 extends over 12 amino acids. Germline CDR1 and CDR2: LNHNV and YYDKDF (reference sequence). Here the CDR3 reads CATSRAQGGQYF. CDR3 coding DNA: TGTGCCACCAGTAGAGCACAGGGAGGGCAGTATTTT. Filled out from reference TRBV15 and TRBJ2-3, the complete variable domain reads DAMVIQNPRYQVTQFGKPVTLSCSQTLNHNVMYWYQQKSSQAPKLLFHYYDKDFNNEADTPDNFQSRRPNTSFCFLDIRSPGLGDTAMYLCATSRAQGGQYFGPGTRLTVL.

The rearrangement joins TRBV20-1 to TRBJ2-7, with 9 bases aligning to TRBD2. The trim removed 6 bases at V and 5 bases at J, leaving 8 bases unmatched. In germline, CDR1 is DFQATT, CDR2 SNEGSKA (reference sequence). The CDR3 spans 13 residues. This chain's CDR3 is CSARIAGVHEQYF. The CDR3 DNA reads as TGCAGTGCCAGAATAGCGGGAGTCCACGAGCAGTACTTC.

Regarding this clonotype: A much larger clonotype is one base distant, so this may be a read error. V and J are TRBV12-3 or TRBV12-4 and TRBJ1-5; perhaps TRBD1 as D (5 bases). This CDR3 contains 15 residues. In DNA form, the CDR3 reads TGTGCCAGCAGTATAGCGGGGGGTAGCAATCAGCCCCAGCATTTT. This translates into CASSIAGGSNQPQHF.